The next 19 T cell receptor beta chains were all read from a single sample in a study of patients and donors after allogeneic stem cell transplantation. TCRdb re-derived calls from the RT-PCR reads in MiXCR, one entry per CDR3 protein. The data show under 200,000 distinct CDR3 sequences, more than 20% seen once. What was sequenced was blood, either unsorted or a sorted T cell fraction (not recorded which). These TCRs come from a human donor who was either an allogeneic HSCT recipient or a stem cell or donor lymphocyte infusion donor (not recorded which). It is not recorded whose cells these are; they may come from a transplant donor.

The rearrangement uses TRBV12-3 or TRBV12-4 and TRBJ2-4; D is undetermined. CDR3 length: 14 residues. V shed 4 bases and J shed 15 bases, with 22 bases lying between them. The CDR3 region is CASSSRFVGPPLYF. The CDR3, as DNA: TGTGCCAGCAGTTCAAGGTTTGTCGGCCCACCACTGTACTTC.

V is TRBV27 and J is TRBJ2-7; no clear D gene. The germline V and J ends were trimmed by 2 bases and 7 bases, with 18 bases remaining between them. This CDR3 region has 15 residues. Germline assignment: CDR1 MNHEY and CDR2 SMNVEV (reference sequence). The CDR3 DNA sequence: TGTGCCAGCAGTTTAGGGCGTCCTCGGTCTTCGGAGCAGTACTTC. Translated: CASSLGRPRSSEQYF.

The V and J genes are TRBV20-1 and TRBJ2-3; 9 positions match TRBD2. The CDR3 loop spans 16 amino acids. CDR1 DFQATT and CDR2 SNEGSKA come from the germline V gene (reference sequence). V lost 2 bases, J lost 2 bases, and 8 bases stayed unmatched. The CDR3 nucleotides read TGCAGTGCTAGACCCCGAGCGGGAGGAAACACAGATACGCAGTATTTT. Translated: CSARPRAGGNTDTQYF.

This clonotype showed up just a few times. The genes are TRBV25-1 and TRBJ1-6, with unresolved D. The CDR3 spans 14 residues. Trimming cost V 1 base and J 10 bases, with 11 bases left between them. Germline CDR1 reads MGHDK; CDR2 reads SYGVNS. The CDR3 protein is CASSEFEGKSPLHF. CDR3 DNA: TGTGCCAGCAGTGAATTTGAGGGAAAGTCACCCCTCCACTTT.

The genes are TRBV20-1 and TRBJ2-3; 9 bases fit TRBD2. Germline CDR1 and CDR2: DFQATT and SNEGSKA (reference sequence). The CDR3 is 14 amino acids. The ends lost 6 bases at V and 3 bases at J; junction bases unmatched: 7. CDR3 sequence: CSATASGVTDTQYF. Here the CDR3 DNA reads TGCAGTGCCACAGCTAGCGGGGTAACAGATACGCAGTATTTT.

This rearrangement joins TRBV6-1 to TRBJ1-5; D remains ambiguous. CDR1 is MNHNS, CDR2 SASEGT, per germline. This CDR3 spans 16 amino acids. V was clipped by 2 bases and J by 0 bases, with 11 bases between them. CDR3 in amino acids: CASSEPTRYSNQPQHF. CDR3 coding DNA: TGTGCCAGCAGTGAACCGACAAGATATAGCAATCAGCCCCAGCATTTT.

This clonotype was seen a handful of times. The germline gene is not matched at one end of the junction; a read error may be the cause. The CDR3 is CASSFGWDPLANTEVFF. As DNA, the CDR3 is TGTGCCAGCAGTTTTGGTTGGGATCCCTTGGCGAACACTGAAGTTTTCTTT. The chain is built from TRBV27 and TRBJ1-1; D ambiguous. The germline V gene has CDR1 MNHEY and CDR2 SMNVEV (reference sequence). This CDR3 is built from 17 residues.

The V call is TRBV7-2, the J call TRBJ1-6; 10 bases align to TRBD1. Germline V gives CDR1 SGHTA, CDR2 FQGNSA. CDR3 length: 18 amino acids. Unmatched junction bases numbered 15, after V lost 4 bases and J lost 9 bases. The DNA for the CDR3 is TGTGCCAGCAGCTCCGGGACAGGGGCCCAAGTGGGGGCTTCACCCCTCCACTTT. Translated, it gives CASSSGTGAQVGASPLHF.

The rearrangement joins TRBV14 to TRBJ1-2; D not certain. The ends were cut back, 0 bases at V and 2 bases at J, with 4 bases in the middle. CDR1 and CDR2 (germline): SGHDN, FVKESK. This CDR3 has 13 residues. The CDR3 nucleotides read TGTGCCAGCAGCCAAGATCACAACTATGGCTACACCTTC. This translates into CASSQDHNYGYTF.

This clonotype was counted a few times. The chain joins TRBV12-5 to TRBJ1-1, with a possible D match to TRBD1 (6 bases). The CDR3 extends over 14 amino acids. The V end was cut by 3 bases, the J end by 5 bases, with 13 bases between. Germline CDR1 is LGHNT and CDR2 is FRNRAP. The CDR3 DNA sequence: TGTGCTAGTGGTTTAACAGGGCGGGATACTGAAGCTTTCTTT. Amino acid sequence: CASGLTGRDTEAFF.

In the case of this clonotype: At one end the junction does not follow the germline gene, possibly because of a read error. The gene calls are TRBV5-1 and TRBJ1-4; 10 positions match TRBD1. From germline, CDR1 is SGHRS and CDR2 YFSETQ. The CDR3 consists of 14 residues. CDR3 amino acids: CASSQDRGNVKLFF. The CDR3 DNA sequence: TGCGCCAGCAGCCAGGACAGGGGGAATGTAAAACTGTTTTTT. Using reference TRBV5-1 and TRBJ1-4 for the parts outside the CDR3, the full variable domain is KAGVTQTPRYLIKTRGQQVTLSCSPISGHRSVSWYQQTPGQGLQFLFEYFSETQRNKGNFPGRFSGRQFSNSRSEMNVSTLELGDSALYLCASSQDRGNVKLFFGSGTQLSVL.

The CDR3 region has the DNA TGTGCCAGCAGGACCGGGAAATTAGGGCTGCGGGACTACTTC. It is translated as CASRTGKLGLRDYF. The chain has TRBV6-5 and TRBJ2-4; TRBD2 might be the D (6 bases). CDR1 and CDR2 (germline): MNHEY, SVGAGI. The V and J ends lost 6 bases and 16 bases respectively, with 25 bases between them. CDR3 size: 14 residues.

The chain combines TRBV7-9 with TRBJ2-3, with no clear D. The CDR3 runs to 15 residues. The germline V and J ends were trimmed by 7 bases and 2 bases, with 16 bases remaining between them. Looked up from germline, CDR1 is SEHNR and CDR2 is FQNEAQ (reference sequence). The CDR3 DNA reads TGTGCCAGCACCGAAGCGCGTCTCTTCACAGATACGCAGTATTTT. It is translated as CASTEARLFTDTQYF.

The rearrangement uses TRBV7-3 and TRBJ1-5; no reliable D call. V was pared by 0 bases and J by 7 bases, with 7 bases between. The CDR3 has 13 residues. Germline lookup yields CDR1 SGHTA and CDR2 FQGTGA. The CDR3 here is CASSLTGRQPQHF. As DNA, the CDR3 is TGTGCCAGCAGCTTAACGGGGAGGCAGCCCCAGCATTTT. The whole variable domain, remainder taken from reference TRBV7-3 and TRBJ1-5, is GAGVSQTPSNKVTEKGKYVELRCDPISGHTALYWYRQSLGQGPEFLIYFQGTGAADDSGLPNDRFFAVRPEGSVSTLKIQRTERGDSAVYLCASSLTGRQPQHFGDGTRLSIL.

This chain connects TRBV11-3 to TRBJ2-1, with a weak D call TRBD1 (6 bases). V was trimmed by 10 bases and J by 2 bases, leaving 18 bases between them. The CDR3 runs to 15 residues. Germline lookup yields CDR1 SGHNT and CDR2 YENEEA. CDR3 loop: CATRTQGTTYNEQFF. Written as DNA, the CDR3 is TGTGCCACCCGAACACAGGGAACTACCTACAATGAGCAGTTCTTC.

CDR3 nucleotides: TGCGCCAGCAGCTGGGGGACTTCAACAGATACGCAGTATTTT. Translating it yields CASSWGTSTDTQYF. The chain couples TRBV5-1 to TRBJ2-3; D is possibly TRBD2 (6 bases). V gave up 3 bases and J gave up 3 bases, with 11 bases separating them. There are 14 residues in the CDR3. CDR1 is SGHRS and CDR2 is YFSETQ in the germline V gene.

The V call is TRBV12-5, the J call TRBJ2-1; TRBD1 or TRBD2 may be the D gene (7 bases each). CDR1 is LGHNT and CDR2 is FRNRAP in the germline V gene. The CDR3 extends over 16 amino acids. V lost 3 bases, J lost 3 bases, and 15 bases lay in between. The DNA for the CDR3 is TGTGCTAGTGGTTTCGCAGGGGGGGATATCTACAATGAGCAGTTCTTC. This encodes CASGFAGGDIYNEQFF.

This clonotype was seen only a few times. The rearrangement joins TRBV12-3 or TRBV12-4 to TRBJ1-5, with 7 positions matching TRBD1. CDR3 length: 15 amino acids. The junction had 9 bases not matched to a gene; V was cut back by 7 bases and J by 3 bases. This chain's CDR3 is CASTPGGLVNQPQHF. For the CDR3, the DNA is TGTGCCAGCACCCCAGGGGGTCTGGTCAATCAGCCCCAGCATTTT.

This chain connects TRBV28 to TRBJ2-3; perhaps TRBD1 as D (5 bases). The CDR3 extends over 15 amino acids. The germline V gene has CDR1 MDHEN and CDR2 SYDVKM. V dropped 6 bases and J dropped 0 bases, with 13 bases sitting between them. In DNA, the CDR3 is TGTGCCAGCAGAAGACAGAGGCTCAGCACAGATACGCAGTATTTT. Translated: CASRRQRLSTDTQYF. The full variable domain, with the rest looked up from reference TRBV28 and TRBJ2-3, is DVKVTQSSRYLVKRTGEKVFLECVQDMDHENMFWYRQDPGLGLRLIYFSYDVKMKEKGDIPEGYSVSREKKERFSLILESASTNQTSMYLCASRRQRLSTDTQYFGPGTRLTVL.